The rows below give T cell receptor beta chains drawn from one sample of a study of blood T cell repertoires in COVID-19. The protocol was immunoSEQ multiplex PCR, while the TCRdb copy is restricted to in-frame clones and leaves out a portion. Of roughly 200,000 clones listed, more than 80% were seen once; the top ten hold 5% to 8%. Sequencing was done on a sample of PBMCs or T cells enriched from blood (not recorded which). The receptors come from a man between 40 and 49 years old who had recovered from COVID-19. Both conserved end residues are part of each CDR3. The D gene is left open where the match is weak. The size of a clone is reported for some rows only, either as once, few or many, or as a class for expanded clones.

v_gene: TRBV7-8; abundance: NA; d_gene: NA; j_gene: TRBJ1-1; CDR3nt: TGTGCCAGCAGCCGGAGTAGCCCTGAAGCTTTCTTT; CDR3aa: CASSRSSPEAFF
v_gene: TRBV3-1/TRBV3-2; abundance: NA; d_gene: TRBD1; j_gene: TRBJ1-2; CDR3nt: TGTGCCAGCAGCCAAGCGTCCGGCAGGGGGCTAGATGGCTACACCTTC; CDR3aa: CASSQASGRGLDGYTF
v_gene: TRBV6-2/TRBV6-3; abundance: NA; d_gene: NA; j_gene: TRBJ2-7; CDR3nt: TGTGCCAGCAGCCCTAGCTCAATTTCAGGCGCCTCCTACGAGCAGTACTTC; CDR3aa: CASSPSSISGASYEQYF
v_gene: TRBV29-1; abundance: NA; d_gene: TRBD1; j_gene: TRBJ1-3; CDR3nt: TGCAGCGCCGCGGAGGGGGCATTTGGAAACACCATATATTTT; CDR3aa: CSAAEGAFGNTIYF
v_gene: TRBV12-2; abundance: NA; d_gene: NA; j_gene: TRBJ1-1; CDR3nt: TGTGCAAGTCGCACTCAGGGGGCCGTGTACACTGAAGCTTTCTTT; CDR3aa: CASRTQGAVYTEAFF
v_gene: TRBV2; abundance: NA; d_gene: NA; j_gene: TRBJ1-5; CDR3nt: TGTGCCAGCAGCCCCCGGGGGTGGGATCAGCCCCAGCATTTT; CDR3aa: CASSPRGWDQPQHF
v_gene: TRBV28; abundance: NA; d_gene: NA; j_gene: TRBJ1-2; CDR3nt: TGTGCCAGCAGTTTCGGGGGGGCTGAATATGGCTACACCTTC; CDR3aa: CASSFGGAEYGYTF
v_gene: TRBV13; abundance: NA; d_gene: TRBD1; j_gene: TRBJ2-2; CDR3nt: TGTGCCAGCAGCTTAGGACGGACAGGGATCACCGGGGAGCTGTTTTTT; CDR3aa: CASSLGRTGITGELFF
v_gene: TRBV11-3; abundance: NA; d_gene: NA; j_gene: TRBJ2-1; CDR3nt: TGTGCCAGCAGCTTAGAACCCGGGAGTGAGCAGTTCTTC; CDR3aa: CASSLEPGSEQFF
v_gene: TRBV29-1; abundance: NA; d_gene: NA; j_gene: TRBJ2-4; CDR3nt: TGCAGCGTTGAAGATGTTCCCGTAGCCAAAAACATTCAGTACTTC; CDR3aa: CSVEDVPVAKNIQYF
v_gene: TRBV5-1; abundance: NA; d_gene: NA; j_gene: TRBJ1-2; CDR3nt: TGCGCCAGCAGCCTGGGGGGCGCGCAGGGCTACACCTTC; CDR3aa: CASSLGGAQGYTF
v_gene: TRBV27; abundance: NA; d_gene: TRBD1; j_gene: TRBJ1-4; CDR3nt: TGTGCCAGCAGTTTACGGACAGGTAGCGGGGGGAATGAAAAACTGTTTTTT; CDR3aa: CASSLRTGSGGNEKLFF
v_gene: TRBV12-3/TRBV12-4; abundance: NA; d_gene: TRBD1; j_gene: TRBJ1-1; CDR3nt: TGTGCCAGCAGTAGAGACAGGGCTGAAGCTTTCTTT; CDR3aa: CASSRDRAEAFF
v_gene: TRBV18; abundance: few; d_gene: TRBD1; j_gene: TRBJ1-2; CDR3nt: TGTGCCAGCTCCCTCGGGAGGGGGCTAAGTACTCCTTTCGGCTACACCTTC; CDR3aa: CASSLGRGLSTPFGYTF
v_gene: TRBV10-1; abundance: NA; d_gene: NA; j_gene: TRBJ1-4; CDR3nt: TGCGCCAGCAGTGAGTCTGTCGTCGGACAGACTAATGAAAAACTGTTTTTT; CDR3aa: CASSESVVGQTNEKLFF
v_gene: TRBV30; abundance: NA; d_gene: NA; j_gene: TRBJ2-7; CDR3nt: TGTGCCTGGAGTGTTAATCAGGGTTTCTACGAGCAGTACTTC; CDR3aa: CAWSVNQGFYEQYF
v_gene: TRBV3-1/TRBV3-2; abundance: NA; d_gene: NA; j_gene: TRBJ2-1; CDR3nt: TGTGCCAGCAGTAGGGGGAATGAGCAGTTCTTC; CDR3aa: CASSRGNEQFF
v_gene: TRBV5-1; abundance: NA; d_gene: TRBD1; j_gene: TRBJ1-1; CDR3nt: TGCGCCAGCAGCTTGGCCGGGACAGTGAACACTGAAGCTTTCTTT; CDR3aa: CASSLAGTVNTEAFF
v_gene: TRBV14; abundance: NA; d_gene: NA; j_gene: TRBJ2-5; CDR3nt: TGTGCCAGCAGCCAAGTAACAAAAGAGACCCAGTACTTC; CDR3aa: CASSQVTKETQYF
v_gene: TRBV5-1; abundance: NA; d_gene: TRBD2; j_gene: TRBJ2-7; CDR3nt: TGCGCCAGCAGCTTGTACAGCGGGAGTTGGGAGCAGTACTTC; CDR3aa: CASSLYSGSWEQYF
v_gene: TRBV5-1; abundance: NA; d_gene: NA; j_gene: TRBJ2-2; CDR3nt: TGCGCCAGCAGTTTGGACAGAGTTACCGGGGAGCTGTTTTTT; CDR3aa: CASSLDRVTGELFF
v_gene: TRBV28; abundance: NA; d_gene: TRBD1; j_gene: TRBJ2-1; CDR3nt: TGTGCCAGCAGTCCAGGGGGCTCCTACAATGAGCAGTTCTTC; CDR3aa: CASSPGGSYNEQFF
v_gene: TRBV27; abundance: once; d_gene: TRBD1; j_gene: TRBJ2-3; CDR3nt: TGTGCCAGCAGTATCGACAGGGGGACAGATACGCAGTATTTT; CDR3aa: CASSIDRGTDTQYF
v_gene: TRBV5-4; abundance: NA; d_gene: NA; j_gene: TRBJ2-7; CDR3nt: TGTGCCAGCAGCTTGCAGGGTTCCTACGAGCAGTACTTC; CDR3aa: CASSLQGSYEQYF
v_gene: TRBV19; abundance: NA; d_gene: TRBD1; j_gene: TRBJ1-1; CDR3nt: TGTGCCAGTAGTATCAGACAGGGGAACACTGAAGCTTTCTTT; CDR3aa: CASSIRQGNTEAFF
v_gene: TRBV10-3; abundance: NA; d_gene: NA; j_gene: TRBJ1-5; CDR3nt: TGTGCCATCAGTGTGGACTCCAATCAGCCCCAGCATTTT; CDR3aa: CAISVDSNQPQHF
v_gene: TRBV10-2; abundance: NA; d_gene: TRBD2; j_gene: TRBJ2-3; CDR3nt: TGCGCCAGCAGTGAGTCGGTACTAGCGGGAGGGCCGGATACGCAGTATTTT; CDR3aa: CASSESVLAGGPDTQYF
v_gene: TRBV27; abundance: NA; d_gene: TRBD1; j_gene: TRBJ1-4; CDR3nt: TGTGCCAGCAGCCCACAGGGGGAAAAACTGTTTTTT; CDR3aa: CASSPQGEKLFF
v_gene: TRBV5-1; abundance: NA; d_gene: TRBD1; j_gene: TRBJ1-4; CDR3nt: TGCGCCAGCGGTTCCGGACAGGGTCGAGAAAAACTGTTTTTT; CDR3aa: CASGSGQGREKLFF
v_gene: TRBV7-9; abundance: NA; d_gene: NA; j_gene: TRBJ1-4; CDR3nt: TGTGCCAGCAGCTTAGGCAGGGGAAGTCCTAATGAAAAACTGTTTTTT; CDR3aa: CASSLGRGSPNEKLFF
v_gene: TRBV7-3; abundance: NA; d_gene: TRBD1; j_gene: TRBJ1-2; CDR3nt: TGTGCCAGCAGCTTAGAAGACAGGGCCGGTGGCTACACCTTC; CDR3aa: CASSLEDRAGGYTF
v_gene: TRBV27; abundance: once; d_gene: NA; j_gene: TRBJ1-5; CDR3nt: TGTGCCAGCAGTCTCGACAGGAGCAATCAGCCCCAGCATTTT; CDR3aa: CASSLDRSNQPQHF
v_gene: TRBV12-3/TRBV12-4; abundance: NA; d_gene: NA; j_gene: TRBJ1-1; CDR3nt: TGTGCCAGCAGCCCGGGGTATGGCACTGAAGCTTTCTTT; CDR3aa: CASSPGYGTEAFF
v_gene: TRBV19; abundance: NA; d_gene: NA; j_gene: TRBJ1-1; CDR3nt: TGTGCCAGTAGTCCCGTCGTGAACACTGAAGCTTTCTTT; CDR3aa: CASSPVVNTEAFF
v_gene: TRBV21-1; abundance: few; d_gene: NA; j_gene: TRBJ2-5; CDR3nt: TGTGCCAGCAGCAAAGCGCGTTGCTTGACCCAGTACTTC; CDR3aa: CASSKARCLTQYF
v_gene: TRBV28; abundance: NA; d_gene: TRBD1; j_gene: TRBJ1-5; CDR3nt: TGTGCCAGCAGTTTGGAGGGGGCCCGTAATCAGCCCCAGCATTTT; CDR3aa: CASSLEGARNQPQHF
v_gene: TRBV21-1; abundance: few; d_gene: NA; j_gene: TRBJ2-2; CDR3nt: TGTGCCAGCAGCAAGCGGGAGATTAACGACACCGGGGAGCTGTTTTTT; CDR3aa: CASSKREINDTGELFF
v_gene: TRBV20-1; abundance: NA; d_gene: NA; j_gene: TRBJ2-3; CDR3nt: TGCAGTGCTAGCGTAGATGATACGCAGTATTTT; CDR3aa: CSASVDDTQYF
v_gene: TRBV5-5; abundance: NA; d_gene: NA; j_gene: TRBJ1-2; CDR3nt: TGTGCCAGCAGCCCCCCGGGGGTGGTTGGCTACACCTTC; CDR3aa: CASSPPGVVGYTF
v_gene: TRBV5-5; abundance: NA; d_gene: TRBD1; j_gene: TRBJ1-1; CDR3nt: TGTGCCAGCAGCTTGGGAAGGGGACAGGGGGCCTCTGAAGCTTTCTTT; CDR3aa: CASSLGRGQGASEAFF
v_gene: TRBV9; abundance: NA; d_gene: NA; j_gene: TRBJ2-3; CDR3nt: TGTGCCAGCAGAGACAGGACAGATACGCAGTATTTT; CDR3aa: CASRDRTDTQYF
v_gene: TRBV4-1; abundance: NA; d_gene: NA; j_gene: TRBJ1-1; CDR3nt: TGCGCCAGCAGCCAACCCCAGGAAGGGGTAGAAGCTTTCTTT; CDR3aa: CASSQPQEGVEAFF
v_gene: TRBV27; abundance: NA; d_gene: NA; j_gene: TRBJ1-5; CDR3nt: TGTGCCCGTTCTACGGGGCAGGAGGGCTATAGCAATCAGCCCCAGCATTTT; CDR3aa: CARSTGQEGYSNQPQHF
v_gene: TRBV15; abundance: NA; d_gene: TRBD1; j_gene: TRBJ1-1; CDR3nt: TGTGCCACCAGCAGTAGACAGGGAGGAGTAACTTTCTTT; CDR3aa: CATSSRQGGVTFF
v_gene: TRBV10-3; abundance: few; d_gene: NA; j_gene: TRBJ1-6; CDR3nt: TGTGCCATCAGTGAGTCAGGGGGACAATCAAATTCACCCCTCCACTTT; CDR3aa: CAISESGGQSNSPLHF
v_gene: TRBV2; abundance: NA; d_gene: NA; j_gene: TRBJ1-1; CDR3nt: TGTGCCAGCAGTGATGCAGGGAACACTGAAGCTTTCTTT; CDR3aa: CASSDAGNTEAFF
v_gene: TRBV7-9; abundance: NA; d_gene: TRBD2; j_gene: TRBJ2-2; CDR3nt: TGTGCCAGCAGCCCGGTGGTAGCGGGAGGGCCCGCCGGGGAGCTGTTTTTT; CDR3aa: CASSPVVAGGPAGELFF
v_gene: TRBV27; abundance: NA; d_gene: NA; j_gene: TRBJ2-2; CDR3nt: TGTGCCAGCAGTTTCCGACAGTTTACCGGGGAGCTGTTTTTT; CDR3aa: CASSFRQFTGELFF
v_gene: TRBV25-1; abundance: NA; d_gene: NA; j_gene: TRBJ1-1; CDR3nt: TGTGCCAGCAGCTCACCGGCCGGGGGGAACACTGAAGCTTTCTTT; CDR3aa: CASSSPAGGNTEAFF
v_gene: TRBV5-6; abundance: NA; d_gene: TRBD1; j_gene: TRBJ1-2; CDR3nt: TGTGCCAGCAGCTCGGACAGGGCCCATGGCTACACCTTC; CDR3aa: CASSSDRAHGYTF
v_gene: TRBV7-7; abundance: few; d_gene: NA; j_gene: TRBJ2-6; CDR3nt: TGTGCTACCTCACCTAGCTCTGGGGCCAACGTCCTGACTTTC; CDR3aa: CATSPSSGANVLTF
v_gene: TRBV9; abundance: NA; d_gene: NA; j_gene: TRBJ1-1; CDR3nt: TGTGCCAGCAGCGGGCCACAGTCCCCCAGTGAAGCTTTCTTT; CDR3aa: CASSGPQSPSEAFF
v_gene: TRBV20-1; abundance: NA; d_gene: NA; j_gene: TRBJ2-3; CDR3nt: TGCAGTGCTAGTGGGGGGCCCACAGATACGCAGTATTTT; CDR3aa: CSASGGPTDTQYF
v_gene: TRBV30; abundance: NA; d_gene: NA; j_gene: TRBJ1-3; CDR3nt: TGTGCCTGGAGCTTCTCTGGAAACACCATATATTTT; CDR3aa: CAWSFSGNTIYF
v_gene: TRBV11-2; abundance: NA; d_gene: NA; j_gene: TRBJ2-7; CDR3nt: TGTGCCAGCAGCTCGAGCTCTGGGTCGGAGGTGTTATACTTC; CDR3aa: CASSSSSGSEVLYF
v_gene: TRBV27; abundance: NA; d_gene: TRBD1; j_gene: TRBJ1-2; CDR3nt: TGTGCCAGCAGCCGGACTTCAGGGGGGTATGGCTACACCTTC; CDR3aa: CASSRTSGGYGYTF